Listed here are 30 T cell receptor beta chains from one sample, sequenced in a study of shared clonotypes between healthy human individuals. Sequencing was performed with immunoSEQ multiplex PCR; in TCRdb, only in-frame clones are kept and a portion is missing. The sample includes about 1.1 million clones, approximately 80% of them seen just once. Sequencing was performed on memory CD4+ T cells from PBMCs. The subset is: CD45RA-negative fraction. All receptors come from a young man in good health. Some clones in this sample may be carry-over from other donors' samples.

The rearrangement joins TRBV5-1 to TRBJ2-7; 7 positions match TRBD2. The V gene's germline CDR1 is SGHRS and CDR2 YFSETQ. The CDR3 is made up of 15 amino acids. Germline trimming cut 2 bases from V and 4 bases from J; bases unmatched to any gene: 9. CDR3: CASSFLAGGRYEQYF. Written as DNA, the CDR3 is TGCGCCAGCAGCTTTCTGGCCGGGGGGAGGTACGAGCAGTACTTC.

This chain joins TRBV7-3 and TRBJ2-1; tentative D call: TRBD2 (5 bases). Germline values: CDR1 SGHTA, CDR2 FQGTGA. The CDR3 runs 18 residues. Deletions cut 1 base from V and 5 bases from J, with 21 bases between. CDR3 loop: CASSLMSTRTVGDNEQFF. DNA of the CDR3: TGTGCCAGCAGCTTAATGTCAACTCGGACTGTCGGAGACAATGAGCAGTTCTTC. The whole variable domain, filled in from reference TRBV7-3 and TRBJ2-1, reads GAGVSQTPSNKVTEKGKYVELRCDPISGHTALYWYRQSLGQGPEFLIYFQGTGAADDSGLPNDRFFAVRPEGSVSTLKIQRTERGDSAVYLCASSLMSTRTVGDNEQFFGPGTRLTVL.

This chain links TRBV4-1 with TRBJ2-1; TRBD2 matches at 16 bases. This CDR3 contains 17 residues. Germline values: CDR1 MGHRA, CDR2 YSYEKL. The ends lost 6 bases at V and 8 bases at J; junction bases unmatched: 10. This chain's CDR3 is CASRMGLAGGPIYEQFF. The CDR3 DNA is TGCGCCAGCAGAATGGGACTAGCGGGAGGGCCTATCTATGAGCAGTTCTTC.

The V gene is TRBV18, the J gene TRBJ1-5, with D tentatively TRBD1 (6 bases). Trimming removed 6 bases from V and 11 bases from J, with 20 bases in between. Looked up from germline, CDR1 is KGHSH and CDR2 is LQKENI. This CDR3 is 14 amino acids long. The DNA of the CDR3 is TGTGCCAGCTCGCTGGACAGAGGGGGTATGACCCAGCATTTT. Translated: CASSLDRGGMTQHF. Complete variable domain (other parts from reference TRBV18 and TRBJ1-5): NAGVMQNPRHLVRRRGQEARLRCSPMKGHSHVYWYRQLPEEGLKFMVYLQKENIIDESGMPKERFSAEFPKEGPSILRIQQVVRGDSAAYFCASSLDRGGMTQHFGDGTRLSIL.

V and J are TRBV6-1 and TRBJ2-6; D is ambiguous. Germline V lookup: CDR1 MNHNS, CDR2 SASEGT. The CDR3 loop spans 13 amino acids. Between the trimmed V and J ends, which lost 8 bases and 0 bases, there was a span of 5 bases. The chain's CDR3 is CASGDSGANVLTF. CDR3 coding DNA: TGTGCCAGCGGGGACTCTGGGGCCAACGTCCTGACTTTC.

The sample holds many counts of this clone. The rearrangement uses TRBV11-2 and TRBJ2-3, with D possibly being TRBD1 (6 bases). The CDR3 contains 15 residues. The V gene lost 8 bases and the J gene lost 2 bases, with 17 bases spanning the gap. Germline V gene sequence: CDR1 SGHAT, CDR2 FQNNGV. The CDR3 region is CASSLEWTDTDTQYF. The CDR3, as DNA: TGTGCCAGCTCCTTAGAGTGGACAGACACAGATACGCAGTATTTT.

The chain carries TRBV15 and TRBJ2-7, with D perhaps TRBD1 (6 bases). Germline V CDR1 and CDR2: LNHNV, YYDKDF (reference sequence). The V gene lost 1 base and the J gene lost 4 bases, with 14 bases spanning the gap. This CDR3 has 15 residues. Here the CDR3 reads CATSRGPGAAYEQYF. The CDR3 region has the DNA TGTGCCACCAGCAGAGGTCCAGGGGCTGCTTACGAGCAGTACTTC.

This sequence joins TRBV7-2 and TRBJ1-5, with unresolved D. The ends were cut back, 1 base at V and 0 bases at J, with 10 bases in the middle. The germline gives CDR1 SGHTA, CDR2 FQGNSA. The CDR3 runs to 16 residues. The CDR3 is CASSLGSRVSNQPQHF. The CDR3, as DNA: TGTGCCAGCAGCTTAGGGTCCCGGGTTAGCAATCAGCCCCAGCATTTT.

The chain carries TRBV19 and TRBJ1-5; D possibly corresponds to TRBD1 (6 bases). The germline gives CDR1 LNHDA, CDR2 SQIVND (reference sequence). Trimming cost V 4 bases and J 0 bases, with 7 bases left between them. This CDR3 contains 14 residues. CDR3 amino acids: CASSRGHSNQPQHF. The DNA for the CDR3 is TGTGCCAGTAGTAGGGGGCATAGCAATCAGCCCCAGCATTTT.

This clone is a singleton in its sample. DNA for the CDR3: TGTGCCAGCAGCCCGACAACGGGACGCATGAACACTGAAGCTTTCTTT. Protein product: CASSPTTGRMNTEAFF. This rearrangement joins TRBV5-4 to TRBJ1-1; D is possibly TRBD1 (5 bases). The CDR3 has 16 residues. V gave up 4 bases and J gave up 0 bases, with 16 bases separating them. Germline CDR1 and CDR2: SGHNT and YYREEE (reference sequence).

The V gene is TRBV2, the J gene TRBJ1-1, with D unclear. V lost 6 bases and J lost 2, with 13 bases in between. Germline-derived CDR1 and CDR2 are SNHLY and FYNNEI. There are 14 residues in the CDR3. The CDR3 protein is CASSGATVNTEAFF. In nucleotides, the CDR3 is TGTGCCAGCAGCGGCGCAACAGTTAACACTGAAGCTTTCTTT.

The V call is TRBV9, the J call TRBJ2-7; D is undetermined. The CDR3 has 13 residues. Germline V gene lookup returns CDR1 SGDLS and CDR2 YYNGEE. V shed 3 bases and J shed 5 bases, with 12 bases lying between them. Here the CDR3 DNA reads TGTGCCAGCAGCGGCCGGGCCACTCACGAGCAGTACTTC. Translating it yields CASSGRATHEQYF.

This clone turned up a few times. The J gene is TRBJ1-3, the V gene TRBV7-2; D remains unclear. Per the germline V gene, CDR1 is SGHTA and CDR2 is FQGNSA. The V and J ends lost 4 bases and 2 bases respectively, with 12 bases between them. The CDR3 length is 15 residues. The CDR3 spells CASSSPPLTGNTIYF. The CDR3 DNA reads as TGTGCCAGCAGCTCTCCCCCGTTGACTGGAAACACCATATATTTT.

The chain carries TRBV10-3 and TRBJ2-5, with D possibly being TRBD1 (7 bases). Germline assignment: CDR1 ENHRY and CDR2 SYGVKD. This CDR3 has 14 residues. Deletions cut 6 bases from V and 3 bases from J, with 14 bases between. The CDR3 DNA reads as TGTGCCATCAGGGGGGGACAGCGTGAAGAGACCCAGTACTTC. Its translation: CAIRGGQREETQYF.

CDR3 amino acids: CASSSRGFGGSTDTQYF. The CDR3 DNA reads TGTGCCAGCAGCTCGCGGGGGTTTGGCGGGAGCACAGATACGCAGTATTTT. The rearrangement uses TRBV7-2 and TRBJ2-3; 7 bases map to TRBD2. This CDR3 has 17 amino acids. Per germline, CDR1 SGHTA and CDR2 FQGNSA. V dropped 4 bases and J dropped 0; count of bases not matched to a gene: 10. Full variable domain (outside the CDR3, taken from reference TRBV7-2 and TRBJ2-3): GAGVSQSPSNKVTEKGKDVELRCDPISGHTALYWYRQSLGQGLEFLIYFQGNSAPDKSGLPSDRFSAERTGGSVSTLTIQRTQQEDSAVYLCASSSRGFGGSTDTQYFGPGTRLTVL.

V usage is TRBV19 and J usage is TRBJ1-1; no clear D gene. V was cut by 7 bases and J by 3 bases, with 18 bases left in between. Germline V CDR1 and CDR2: LNHDA, SQIVND (reference sequence). The CDR3 consists of 15 residues. CDR3 loop: CASTRTYGVDTEAFF. The CDR3, as DNA: TGTGCCAGTACCAGAACCTATGGGGTGGACACTGAAGCTTTCTTT.

The sample holds a few counts of this clone. V is TRBV29-1 and J is TRBJ2-6; D possibly corresponds to TRBD2 (5 bases). CDR3 length: 13 amino acids. The V end lost 4 bases, the J end lost 4 bases, and 8 bases lay between the germline ends. The germline V gene encodes CDR1 SQVTM and CDR2 ANQGSEA. The CDR3 loop reads CSVGTGGANVLTF. The CDR3 nucleotides are TGCAGCGTTGGGACGGGGGGGGCCAACGTCCTGACTTTC.

This chain connects TRBV9 to TRBJ1-1; D gene unclear. Trimming removed 1 base from V and 4 bases from J, with 11 bases in between. Germline V gives CDR1 SGDLS, CDR2 YYNGEE. The CDR3 sequence is 14 residues long. The DNA for the CDR3 is TGTGCCAGCAGCGTAACTCATCGGAGCACTGAAGCTTTCTTT. It codes for CASSVTHRSTEAFF.

The V gene is TRBV25-1, the J gene TRBJ2-2, with D perhaps TRBD1 or TRBD2 (6 bases each). The CDR3 consists of 16 residues. Trimming shortened V by 1 base and J by 0 bases, and 9 bases separated the two germline ends. CDR1 and CDR2 from the germline V gene are MGHDK and SYGVNS. CDR3 protein: CASSELGGANTGELFF. The CDR3 bases are TGTGCCAGCAGTGAATTGGGGGGCGCGAACACCGGGGAGCTGTTTTTT.

At least ten counts were recorded for this clone. The chain combines TRBV28 with TRBJ2-7, with 8 bases aligning to TRBD1. Losses at the gene ends were 2 bases for V and 6 bases for J; bases not matched to a gene: 12. The CDR3 length is 16 residues. Germline loops: CDR1 MDHEN, CDR2 SYDVKM. CDR3 sequence: CASSLPDRGPPGEQYF. DNA for the CDR3: TGTGCCAGCAGTTTACCCGACAGGGGTCCCCCGGGCGAGCAGTACTTC.

The CDR3 DNA reads as TGCGCCAGCAGCCAAGATCACCCATCAGGAGGAAGCTCCTACGAGCAGTACTTC. Translation: CASSQDHPSGGSSYEQYF. The chain carries TRBV4-1 and TRBJ2-7, with a tentative D call TRBD2 (5 bases). The CDR3 is 18 amino acids. In germline, CDR1 is MGHRA, CDR2 YSYEKL. The V end was cut by 0 bases, the J end by 0 bases, with 18 bases between.

The chain couples TRBV28 to TRBJ2-7; no reliable D call. CDR3 size: 17 residues. Germline lookup yields CDR1 MDHEN and CDR2 SYDVKM. V lost 7 bases and J lost 0, with 22 bases in between. CDR3 amino acids: CASMTDLGFKSSYEQYF. For the CDR3, the DNA is TGTGCCAGCATGACTGATCTGGGGTTCAAAAGCTCCTACGAGCAGTACTTC.

The chain couples TRBV28 to TRBJ1-4; D gene ambiguous. Trimming took off 2 bases at V and 8 bases at J, with 21 bases between the two ends. The V gene's germline CDR1 is MDHEN and CDR2 SYDVKM. The CDR3 spans 17 residues. CDR3 protein: CASSLRPSSYYGEKLFF. CDR3 nucleotides: TGTGCCAGCAGTTTAAGGCCTAGCTCCTATTACGGGGAAAAACTGTTTTTT.

This chain links TRBV7-2 with TRBJ2-3; D is ambiguous. The CDR3 extends over 13 amino acids. Trimming cost V 7 bases and J 6 bases, with 14 bases left between them. From germline, CDR1 is SGHTA and CDR2 FQGNSA. CDR3 coding DNA: TGTGCCAGCAACCCCCTCCTCTTGGATACGCAGTATTTT. Its protein is CASNPLLLDTQYF. The full variable domain, rest sourced from reference TRBV7-2 and TRBJ2-3, is GAGVSQSPSNKVTEKGKDVELRCDPISGHTALYWYRQSLGQGLEFLIYFQGNSAPDKSGLPSDRFSAERTGGSVSTLTIQRTQQEDSAVYLCASNPLLLDTQYFGPGTRLTVL.

Of note for this clone: Different DNA sequences within this sample yield the same CDR3. The gene calls are TRBV7-2 and TRBJ2-2; D call uncertain. Per the germline V gene, CDR1 is SGHTA and CDR2 is FQGNSA. Trimming stripped 2 bases from V and 1 base from J, with 5 bases between. This CDR3 contains 14 residues. CDR3: CASSLLWNTGELFF. CDR3 in DNA: TGTGCCAGCAGCTTACTGTGGAACACCGGGGAGCTGTTTTTT.

This chain connects TRBV7-2 to TRBJ1-5; no reliable D call. V dropped 5 bases and J dropped 2 bases, with 16 bases sitting between them. The CDR3 covers 16 residues. Germline CDR1 is SGHTA and CDR2 is FQGNSA. The CDR3 region is CASSDGKGRGNQPQHF. CDR3 nucleotides: TGTGCCAGCAGCGATGGGAAGGGTCGTGGCAATCAGCCCCAGCATTTT.

This clone showed up just once. The rearrangement links TRBV28 to TRBJ2-7; D is possibly TRBD1 or TRBD2 (5 bases each). In germline, CDR1 is MDHEN, CDR2 SYDVKM. V lost 4 bases and J lost 5, with 15 bases in between. The CDR3 totals 14 residues. Written as DNA, the CDR3 is TGTGCCAGCAGTTCCTCCCGGGACCTCCACGAGCAGTACTTC. It is translated as CASSSSRDLHEQYF.

This chain uses TRBV5-4 with TRBJ1-2; 9 bases map to TRBD1. V was pared by 1 base and J by 8 bases, with 6 bases of the junction left unmatched. CDR1 and CDR2 (germline): SGHNT, YYREEE (reference sequence). The CDR3 consists of 14 residues. The CDR3: CASSLNDRGGGYTF. The CDR3 DNA reads as TGTGCCAGCAGCTTGAACGACAGGGGGGGCGGCTACACCTTC.

The J gene is TRBJ2-1, the V gene TRBV11-3, with a weak D call TRBD2 (5 bases). Trimming pared 4 bases from V and 5 bases from J, leaving 15 bases between. The CDR3 covers 15 residues. Germline V lookup: CDR1 SGHNT, CDR2 YENEEA. CDR3 in amino acids: CASSSNWVGDNEQFF. Here the CDR3 DNA reads TGTGCCAGCAGCTCCAATTGGGTCGGGGACAATGAGCAGTTCTTC.

V usage is TRBV7-9 and J usage is TRBJ2-7; 10 bases line up with TRBD1. The J segment lost 5 bases and the V segment lost 5 bases, leaving 6 bases of the junction unmatched. Germline V CDR1 and CDR2: SEHNR, FQNEAQ (reference sequence). The CDR3 has 14 amino acids. As DNA, the CDR3 is TGTGCCAGCAGCCGACAGGGGGCTGTAGACGAGCAGTACTTC. Translated, it gives CASSRQGAVDEQYF.